The clone carrying this T cell receptor (beta chain) was observed a few times. The entry originates in a study of T-cell memory formation after mild COVID-19. This CDR3 comprises 13 residues. V shed 3 bases and J shed 1 base, with 8 bases lying between them. Per the germline V gene, CDR1 is SQVTM and CDR2 is ANQGSEA. MiXCR, run by TCRdb on the 5' RACE reads, gives a single entry per CDR3 protein. The sample lists around 150,000 distinct CDR3 sequences, about 9.9% occurring once. Material: PBMCs or a T cell subset sorted from them (not recorded which). This chain links TRBV29-1 with TRBJ2-3; D possibly corresponds to TRBD1 (6 bases). The source of this sequence is a man between 18 and 35 years old who had mild COVID-19 (a few samples of this study predate the infection). Cell type and time point are not known. The CDR3 DNA reads as TGCAGCGTTGATTCAGGGGGCACAGATACGCAGTATTTT. Amino acid sequence: CSVDSGGTDTQYF.